This T cell receptor (beta chain) was retrieved from a study of OX40 agonist ivuxolimab in advanced cancers. Study-level points and caveats: Average numbers of expanded clones were greater in CD8+ T cells than in CD4+.

This clone has a single count. Its antigen is still unknown. With 0 bases removed from V and 13 bases from J, the gap between germline ends came to 10 bases. The CDR3 runs to 13 residues. Germline V lookup: CDR1 SEHNR, CDR2 FQNEAQ (reference sequence). Clones were sequenced by immunoSEQ multiplex PCR, and TCRdb holds only the in-frame ones, with some missing. The sample has 70,000 or so clones, about nine tenths seen once. This clonotype originated in an adult with an advanced solid tumor such as melanoma, head and neck, liver or kidney cancer. The input for sequencing was CD4+ or CD8+ T cells sorted from blood, taken in a trial of the OX40 agonist ivuxolimab. The rearrangement joins TRBV7-9 to TRBJ1-6; D unclear. The DNA of the CDR3 is TGTGCCAGCAGCTTAGCCCCCAGATTCCCCCTCCACTTT. Translating it yields CASSLAPRFPLHF.